This is a list of T cell receptor beta chains from one sample in a study of cytomegalovirus exposure and HLA in healthy donors. Clones were sequenced by immunoSEQ multiplex PCR, and TCRdb holds only the in-frame ones, with some missing. The data hold some 120,000 clones, with around 70% observed a single time. Sequencing was carried out using PBMCs. These receptors were obtained from a woman between 40 and 55 years old in good health and CMV-seropositive. Both conserved end residues are part of each CDR3. The D gene is left open where the match is weak. Only some rows state a clone size, as once, few, many or a class for expanded clones.

v_gene	abundance	d_gene	j_gene	len	CDR3nt	CDR3aa
TRBV6-1	NA	NA	TRBJ2-7	12	TGTGCCAGCAGCGGGATCACCTACGAGCAGTACTTC	CASSGITYEQYF
TRBV4-2	NA	NA	TRBJ2-7	12	TGTGCCAGCAGCCAATTGGGAGGAGAGCAGTACTTC	CASSQLGGEQYF
TRBV19	NA	TRBD1	TRBJ1-4	14	TGTGCCAGTAGTACCCGGACAGGGAATGAAAAACTGTTTTTT	CASSTRTGNEKLFF
TRBV7-3	NA	NA	TRBJ1-1	14	TGTGCCAGCAGCTTAAGGGGCGCGTCCACTGAAGCTTTCTTT	CASSLRGASTEAFF
TRBV6-5	once	TRBD1	TRBJ1-1	15	TGTGCCAGCAGAACCCAGGACAGGGGAAACACTGAAGCTTTCTTT	CASRTQDRGNTEAFF
TRBV9	NA	NA	TRBJ1-1	15	TGTGCCAGCAGCGTAGGAGGGAATGATGGCACTGAAGCTTTCTTT	CASSVGGNDGTEAFF
TRBV29-1	NA	NA	TRBJ1-4	13	TGCAGCGGGGGAGGCGGGAGAGATGAAAAACTGTTTTTT	CSGGGGRDEKLFF
TRBV5-1	NA	TRBD1	TRBJ1-1	14	TGCGCCAGCAGGACAGGGGTCCCGAACACTGAAGCTTTCTTT	CASRTGVPNTEAFF
TRBV2	NA	TRBD2	TRBJ2-2	16	TGTGCCAGCAGTTACGGTAGCGGGGGGGCCGCCGGGGAGCTGTTTTTT	CASSYGSGGAAGELFF
TRBV5-4	NA	TRBD1	TRBJ1-2	15	TGTGCCAGCAGCTTCGATAGGACAGGGGGGGGTGGCTACACCTTC	CASSFDRTGGGGYTF
TRBV29-1	NA	NA	TRBJ2-7	12	TGCAGCGCCCGACTTGACAGCTACGAGCAGTACTTC	CSARLDSYEQYF
TRBV16	few	NA	TRBJ1-6	15	TGTGCCAGCAGCTTCGAACAGGGAACCAATTCACCCCTCCACTTT	CASSFEQGTNSPLHF
TRBV2	NA	NA	TRBJ1-5	13	TGTGCCAGCAACAGGGATAGCAATCAGCCCCAGCATTTT	CASNRDSNQPQHF
TRBV29-1	NA	NA	TRBJ1-1	13	TGCAGCGTTGAAGCAGCGGTGAACACTGAAGCTTTCTTT	CSVEAAVNTEAFF
TRBV9	NA	TRBD1	TRBJ1-2	14	TGTGCCAGCAGCGAAGGACAGGGGGGGTATGGCTACACCTTC	CASSEGQGGYGYTF
TRBV7-6	few	NA	TRBJ1-5	14	TGTGCCAGCAGCTCCGGAGGGGATACTCAGCCCCAGCATTTT	CASSSGGDTQPQHF
TRBV9	NA	TRBD1	TRBJ1-6	15	TGTGCCAGCAGCGTAGGGGACAGGGGTACTTCACCCCTCCACTTT	CASSVGDRGTSPLHF
TRBV4-3	NA	TRBD1	TRBJ1-2	14	TGCGCCAGCAGCCAGGGACAGGGGGCCGGGGGCTACACCTTC	CASSQGQGAGGYTF
TRBV4-1	NA	NA	TRBJ2-7	15	TGCGCCAGCAGCCATGGTTTTAGCAACGCCTACGAGCAGTACTTC	CASSHGFSNAYEQYF
TRBV5-1	few	NA	TRBJ1-1	14	TGCGCCAGCAGCTCTCGGGGGGGGAACACTGAAGCTTTCTTT	CASSSRGGNTEAFF
TRBV5-1	NA	NA	TRBJ2-7	13	TGCGCCAGCAGCTTGTGGACAACGGGCGAGCAGTACTTC	CASSLWTTGEQYF
TRBV2	NA	TRBD2	TRBJ2-7	13	TGTGCCAGCAGCTTGGGACTAGCGCGCGAGCAGTACTTC	CASSLGLAREQYF
TRBV7-8	few	TRBD1	TRBJ2-6	16	TGTGCCAGCAGCTTAGGACAGGGGGCCGGGGCCAACGTCCTGACTTTC	CASSLGQGAGANVLTF
TRBV19	few	TRBD1	TRBJ2-7	15	TGTGCCAGTAGTATGCAAGGGACAGGGTCCTACGAGCAGTACTTC	CASSMQGTGSYEQYF
TRBV18	once	TRBD1	TRBJ1-1	14	TGTGCCAGCTCGTTCGACAGGGCGAACACTGAAGCTTTCTTT	CASSFDRANTEAFF
TRBV9	NA	NA	TRBJ1-2	14	TGTGCCAGCAGCCTCCCTGGGGGGAACTATGGCTACACCTTC	CASSLPGGNYGYTF
TRBV29-1	NA	TRBD1	TRBJ2-1	14	TGCAGCGCCAACGCCGGGACAGGATACAATGAGCAGTTCTTC	CSANAGTGYNEQFF
TRBV27	NA	NA	TRBJ2-7	13	TGTGCCAGCAGTTCCATGGGAGATTACGAGCAGTACTTC	CASSSMGDYEQYF
TRBV6-5	NA	NA	TRBJ1-1	15	TGTGCCAGCAGTTTCACCGGGACACTGAACACTGAAGCTTTCTTT	CASSFTGTLNTEAFF
TRBV7-2	NA	TRBD1	TRBJ2-3	14	TGTGCCAGCAGACGACAGGGGGGGACAGATACGCAGTATTTT	CASRRQGGTDTQYF
TRBV7-7	NA	TRBD1	TRBJ2-5	18	TGTGCTAGCAGCACCCTGCTGGGACAGGGAATGGATCGGGAGACCCAGTACTTC	CASSTLLGQGMDRETQYF
TRBV7-9	NA	TRBD1	TRBJ2-7	15	TGTGCCAGCAGCTCCCGGAACAAACAGGGGGGCGAGCAGTACTTC	CASSSRNKQGGEQYF
TRBV5-1	NA	TRBD1	TRBJ1-5	15	TGCGCCAGCAGCTCCGGGACAGGGGGCAATCAGCCCCAGCATTTT	CASSSGTGGNQPQHF
TRBV5-4	NA	TRBD1	TRBJ1-2	13	TGTGCCAGCAGCTCTTCAGGGGGTTCAGGCTACACCTTC	CASSSSGGSGYTF
TRBV7-9	NA	TRBD1	TRBJ1-2	15	TGTGCCAGCACCGACTGGACGGGACAGGACAGAGGCTACACCTTC	CASTDWTGQDRGYTF
TRBV6-1	few	NA	TRBJ1-4	16	TGTGCCAGCAGTGACCTTATGACAGAATTGGATGAAAAACTGTTTTTT	CASSDLMTELDEKLFF
TRBV11-2	medium-sized	TRBD1	TRBJ2-2	15	TGTGCCAGCAGCCAACAGGGGTTCAACACCGGGGAGCTGTTTTTT	CASSQQGFNTGELFF
TRBV7-6	few	TRBD1	TRBJ2-7	14	TGTGCCAGCAGCTTGGGACAGTGGTCCTACGAGCAGTACTTC	CASSLGQWSYEQYF
TRBV10-3	NA	NA	TRBJ2-7	14	TGTGCCATCAGTGACTACCAAAGTACCTACGAGCAGTACTTC	CAISDYQSTYEQYF
TRBV5-1	NA	TRBD2	TRBJ2-1	12	TGCGCCAGCAGCTGGGGGGGCAATGAGCAGTTCTTC	CASSWGGNEQFF
TRBV7-6	NA	TRBD1	TRBJ2-5	13	TGTGCCAGCAGCTTAAACAGGGGAGAGACCCAGTACTTC	CASSLNRGETQYF
TRBV18	once	NA	TRBJ2-5	14	TGTGCCAGCTCACCCGAACAGGGGAGGAAGACCCAGTACTTC	CASSPEQGRKTQYF